This TCR beta chain appears in the sequencing data of a study of control samples from healthy donors and cancer patients. Profiling relied on immunoSEQ multiplex PCR, and the TCRdb table lists in-frame clones only, not all of them. Of 150,000 or so clones listed, 85% to 90% are singletons. V was cut by 8 bases and J by 5 bases, with 9 bases left in between. CDR1 SNHLY and CDR2 FYNNEI come from the germline V gene. The CDR3 is 11 residues long. The J gene is TRBJ2-5, the V gene TRBV2, with a possible D match to TRBD2 (6 bases). This clonotype was sampled from a young man in good health. The sequenced material came from blood. The DNA of the CDR3 is TGTGCCAGCGGGGGGTCGGAGACCCAGTACTTC. It encodes CASGGSETQYF.